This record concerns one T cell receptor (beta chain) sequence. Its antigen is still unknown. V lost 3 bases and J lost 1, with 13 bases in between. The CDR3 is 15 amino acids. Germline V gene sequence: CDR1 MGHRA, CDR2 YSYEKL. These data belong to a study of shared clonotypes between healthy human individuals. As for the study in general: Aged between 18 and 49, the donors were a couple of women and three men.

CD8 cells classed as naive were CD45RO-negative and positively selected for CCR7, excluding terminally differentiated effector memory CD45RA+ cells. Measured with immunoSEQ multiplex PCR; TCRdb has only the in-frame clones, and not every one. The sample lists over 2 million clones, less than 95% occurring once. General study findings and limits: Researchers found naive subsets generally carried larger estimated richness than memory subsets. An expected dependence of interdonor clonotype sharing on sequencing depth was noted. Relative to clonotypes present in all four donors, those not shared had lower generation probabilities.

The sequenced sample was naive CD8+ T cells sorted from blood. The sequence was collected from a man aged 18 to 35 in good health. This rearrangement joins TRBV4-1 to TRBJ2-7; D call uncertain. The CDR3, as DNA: TGCGCCAGCAGCCATGGTGGTTCAGGTTCCTACGAGCAGTACTTC. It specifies CASSHGGSGSYEQYF.